Below, 30 T cell receptor beta chains from the same sample are listed, as sequenced in a study of T cells in Graves' hyperthyroidism and ophthalmopathy. Amplification targeted TCR beta CDR3 regions from RNA transcripts. Primed by the HTBI set, a first-round RT-PCR was run on the TCR CDR3. TCRdb called the multiplex PCR reads again in MiXCR, with one record for every CDR3 protein. The repertoire has about 700,000 distinct CDR3 sequences, around 15% of them found once; the top ten carry about 10%. Sequencing was done on a sample of blood. These receptors were obtained from a woman younger than 30 with Graves' hyperthyroidism.

This clonotype appeared many times. This rearrangement joins TRBV18 to TRBJ2-3, with no clear D. Germline V lookup: CDR1 KGHSH, CDR2 LQKENI. The length of the CDR3 is 12 residues. V lost 3 bases and J 8 bases, leaving 9 bases between the germline ends. In DNA form, the CDR3 reads TGTGCCAGCTCACCCGCCAGCCTTACGCAGTATTTT. Translated: CASSPASLTQYF.

This clonotype was detected a few times. This sequence joins TRBV6-1 and TRBJ1-4; D gene ambiguous. Trimming took off 5 bases at V and 6 bases at J, with 13 bases between the two ends. This CDR3 region has 14 residues. CDR1 is MNHNS and CDR2 is SASEGT in the germline V gene. CDR3 sequence reads: CASSPNWGDEKLFF. Written as DNA, the CDR3 is TGTGCCAGCAGTCCCAACTGGGGAGATGAAAAACTGTTTTTT.

The rearrangement links TRBV27 to TRBJ2-2; TRBD2 matches 7 bases. The CDR3 has 16 amino acids. After removal of 5 bases from V and 3 bases from J, the junction contained 9 bases not matched to a gene. CDR1 is MNHEY and CDR2 is SMNVEV in the germline V gene (reference sequence). The CDR3 DNA sequence: TGTGCCAGCAGTACCTGGGGCGGGGGAGACACCGGGGAGCTGTTTTTT. It is translated as CASSTWGGGDTGELFF.

The V call is TRBV10-3, the J call TRBJ2-3, with a tentative D call TRBD1 (7 bases). This CDR3 has 14 residues. V lost 4 bases to trimming and J lost 4 bases, with 12 bases between them. Germline V gene data show CDR1 as ENHRY and CDR2 as SYGVKD. The CDR3: CAISVSGGSDTQYF. DNA for the CDR3: TGTGCCATCAGTGTCTCAGGGGGGTCAGATACGCAGTATTTT.

This clonotype was detected many times. This chain uses TRBV7-2 with TRBJ2-1, with 7 positions matching TRBD2. Looked up from germline, CDR1 is SGHTA and CDR2 is FQGNSA. V lost 2 bases, J lost 5 bases, and 9 bases stayed unmatched. The CDR3 sequence is 16 residues long. CDR3 coding DNA: TGTGCCAGCAGCTTAAATGGAGCGGGAATCAACAATGAGCAGTTCTTC. Residues: CASSLNGAGINNEQFF. The whole variable domain, filled in from reference TRBV7-2 and TRBJ2-1, reads GAGVSQSPSNKVTEKGKDVELRCDPISGHTALYWYRQSLGQGLEFLIYFQGNSAPDKSGLPSDRFSAERTGGSVSTLTIQRTQQEDSAVYLCASSLNGAGINNEQFFGPGTRLTVL.

This clonotype came up many times. The V call is TRBV12-3 or TRBV12-4, the J call TRBJ2-3; D uncertain. The ends were cut back, 5 bases at V and 8 bases at J, with 8 bases in the middle. This CDR3 comprises 11 residues. The CDR3 loop is CASSPRRTQYF. The CDR3 DNA reads as TGTGCCAGCAGTCCCCGTCGTACGCAGTATTTT.

The sample holds many counts of this clonotype. The rearrangement links TRBV28 to TRBJ2-3; D possibly uses TRBD1 or TRBD2 (6 bases each). CDR3 length equals 14 residues. From germline, CDR1 is MDHEN and CDR2 SYDVKM. Trimming cost V 7 bases and J 0 bases, with 11 bases left between them. The CDR3 spells CASKGGYSTDTQYF. The CDR3 DNA reads as TGTGCCAGCAAGGGGGGCTACAGCACAGATACGCAGTATTTT.

This clonotype came up many times. The CDR3 protein is CASSLVGLAGIYNEQFF. The CDR3 nucleotides read TGTGCCAGCAGCTTAGTAGGACTAGCGGGAATATACAATGAGCAGTTCTTC. The V and J genes are TRBV11-2 and TRBJ2-1, with 12 positions matching TRBD2. This CDR3 has 17 residues. The V gene's germline CDR1 is SGHAT and CDR2 FQNNGV. V lost 1 base, J lost 4 bases, and 5 bases stayed unmatched.

The V and J genes are TRBV4-1 and TRBJ2-7, with TRBD2 matching over 8 bases. V lost 4 bases to trimming and J lost 2 bases; unmatched junction nucleotides: 7. Germline V gene lookup returns CDR1 MGHRA and CDR2 YSYEKL. CDR3 length equals 15 residues. The CDR3 nucleotides read TGCGCCAGCAGCCCCAGCGCGGGAGGCGCCTACGAGCAGTACTTC. Its translation is CASSPSAGGAYEQYF.

The gene calls are TRBV11-2 and TRBJ1-2; D is uncertain. V lost 5 bases and J lost 9, with 13 bases in between. Germline V gene data show CDR1 as SGHAT and CDR2 as FQNNGV. The CDR3 is 12 residues long. The CDR3: CASSISPLSYTF. CDR3 DNA sequence: TGTGCCAGCAGCATTAGCCCCCTTAGCTACACCTTC.

This clonotype occurred a few times. The J gene is TRBJ2-7, the V gene TRBV6-5, with a possible D match to TRBD2 (6 bases). V lost 2 bases, J lost 5 bases, and 13 bases lay in between. CDR1 MNHEY and CDR2 SVGAGI come from the germline V gene. This CDR3 spans 14 amino acids. CDR3 sequence (DNA): TGTGCCAGCAGTTACGAAGGGGAGGCCAACGAGCAGTACTTC. It translates to CASSYEGEANEQYF.

This clonotype has more than one count but fewer than ten. This chain uses TRBV15 with TRBJ1-5; no clear D. Germline CDR1 reads LNHNV; CDR2 reads YYDKDF (reference sequence). V lost 1 base and J 5 bases, leaving 9 bases between the germline ends. This CDR3 spans 14 amino acids. CDR3 sequence reads: CATSRAGPYQPQHF. The CDR3 nucleotides are TGTGCCACCAGCAGAGCTGGACCCTATCAGCCCCAGCATTTT.

In this sample, this clonotype turned up many times. The chain is built from TRBV2 and TRBJ2-5; 9 bases match TRBD2. There are 17 residues in the CDR3. With V trimmed by 5 bases and J by 1 base, 11 bases remained unmatched. CDR1 SNHLY and CDR2 FYNNEI come from the germline V gene. The CDR3 loop reads CASSKFSGGQGQETQYF. The DNA for the CDR3 is TGTGCCAGCAGTAAATTCAGCGGGGGGCAGGGCCAAGAGACCCAGTACTTC.

This clonotype was observed many times. The gene calls are TRBV13 and TRBJ2-7, with a tentative D call TRBD2 (6 bases). The CDR3 spans 15 residues. V was shortened by 4 bases and J by 3 bases, with 16 bases between the two germline ends. Germline-derived CDR1 and CDR2 are PRHDT and FYEKMQ (reference sequence). The CDR3 spells CASSSRDGTDYEQYF. Here the CDR3 DNA reads TGTGCCAGCAGCTCCCGGGACGGGACTGACTACGAGCAGTACTTC.

The chain uses TRBV27 and TRBJ1-4; TRBD1 agrees at 7 bases. The CDR3 covers 16 residues. Germline V gives CDR1 MNHEY, CDR2 SMNVEV (reference sequence). J was trimmed by 4 bases and V by 4 bases; bases with no gene match: 9. The CDR3 nucleotides are TGTGCCAGCAGTTCCCGTACAGGGGTTGGTAATGAAAAACTGTTTTTT. It codes for CASSSRTGVGNEKLFF.

As for this clonotype: Possible read error: a much larger clone is one base away. The chain has TRBV6-2 or TRBV6-3 and TRBJ1-4; maybe TRBD1 (5 bases). Germline CDR1 and CDR2: MNHEY and SVGEGT. This CDR3 region has 16 residues. The CDR3 DNA reads as TGTGCCAGCAGTCACTCAGGCAGGGTAGCTAATGAAAAACTGTTTTTT. Its protein product is CASSHSGRVANEKLFF.

With regard to this clonotype: A much bigger clone sits one base away, suggesting this may be a read error. The chain couples TRBV27 to TRBJ2-1; no clear D. Germline assignment: CDR1 MNHEY and CDR2 SMNVEV (reference sequence). This CDR3 comprises 16 residues. The CDR3 DNA sequence: TGTGCCAGCAGTTTATGGGCGGCCAGCTCCTGCAATGAGCAGTTCTTC. Protein: CASSLWAASSCNEQFF.

The rearrangement uses TRBV24-1 and TRBJ1-2, with 9 bases aligning to TRBD1. This CDR3 spans 15 amino acids. Germline assignment: CDR1 KGHDR and CDR2 SFDVKD. Unmatched junction bases numbered 8, after V lost 7 bases and J lost 3 bases. CDR3 in amino acids: CATRTGTGRDYGYTF. The CDR3 DNA reads TGTGCCACCAGAACCGGGACAGGGAGGGACTATGGCTACACCTTC.

V gene TRBV5-6 combines with J gene TRBJ2-6, with TRBD1 matching 8 bases. This CDR3 has 15 amino acids. Trimming removed 2 bases from V and 4 bases from J; junction bases left unmatched: 2. Germline V lookup: CDR1 SGHDT, CDR2 YYEEEE. The CDR3 sequence is CASSFRGPGANVLTF. In DNA, the CDR3 is TGTGCCAGCAGCTTCAGGGGGCCAGGGGCCAACGTCCTGACTTTC.

V gene TRBV19 combines with J gene TRBJ2-1, with 9 bases matching TRBD2. The CDR3 has 14 residues. Germline loops: CDR1 LNHDA, CDR2 SQIVND (reference sequence). The V and J ends lost 5 bases and 7 bases, in that order; junction bases with no gene match: 6. This CDR3 reads CASSEASGKNEQFF. CDR3 in DNA: TGTGCCAGTAGTGAGGCTAGCGGGAAGAATGAGCAGTTCTTC. Variable domain in full (rest from reference TRBV19 and TRBJ2-1): DGGITQSPKYLFRKEGQNVTLSCEQNLNHDAMYWYRQDPGQGLRLIYYSQIVNDFQKGDIAEGYSVSREKKESFPLTVTSAQKNPTAFYLCASSEASGKNEQFFGPGTRLTVL.

As for this clonotype: A much larger clone differs from this one at a single base, so this may be a read error. The gene calls are TRBV7-2 and TRBJ2-1, with D unresolved. This CDR3 has 15 amino acids. Looked up from germline, CDR1 is SGHTA and CDR2 is FQGNSA. The V and J ends lost 3 bases and 0 bases respectively, with 9 bases between them. The CDR3 sequence: CASSFHRSSYNEQFF. For the CDR3, the DNA is TGTGCCAGCAGCTTCCACCGGAGCTCCTACAATGAGCAGTTCTTC. The whole variable domain, remainder taken from reference TRBV7-2 and TRBJ2-1, is GAGVSQSPSNKVTEKGKDVELRCDPISGHTALYWYRQSLGQGLEFLIYFQGNSAPDKSGLPSDRFSAERTGGSVSTLTIQRTQQEDSAVYLCASSFHRSSYNEQFFGPGTRLTVL.

The J gene is TRBJ2-7, the V gene TRBV6-6; D remains unclear. The CDR3 sequence is 13 residues long. V was clipped by 2 bases and J by 1 base, with 6 bases between them. Germline V gene lookup returns CDR1 MNHNY and CDR2 SVGAGI (reference sequence). The CDR3 sequence: CASSYGVSYEQYF. CDR3 DNA sequence: TGTGCCAGCAGTTACGGAGTGTCCTACGAGCAGTACTTC.

J is TRBJ1-3 and V is TRBV4-1; D gene ambiguous. Looked up from germline, CDR1 is MGHRA and CDR2 is YSYEKL. This CDR3 is 18 amino acids long. Trimming took off 1 base at V and 2 bases at J, with 18 bases between the two ends. CDR3 residues: CASSQGFLGTKTGNTIYF. CDR3 nucleotide sequence: TGCGCCAGCAGCCAAGGATTTTTGGGCACCAAGACTGGAAACACCATATATTTT.

This clonotype was seen more than once but under ten times. The genes are TRBV3-1 and TRBJ1-1; D perhaps matches TRBD1 (6 bases). CDR1 is LGHDT and CDR2 is YNNKEL in the germline V gene (reference sequence). The V end lost 4 bases, the J end lost 1 base, and 13 bases lay between the germline ends. This CDR3 has 15 amino acids. The CDR3 nucleotides read TGTGCCAGCAGCCCTAACCCGACAGGGAACACTGAAGCTTTCTTT. Its protein is CASSPNPTGNTEAFF. Full variable domain (rest looked up from reference TRBV3-1 and TRBJ1-1): DTAVSQTPKYLVTQMGNDKSIKCEQNLGHDTMYWYKQDSKKFLKIMFSYNNKELIINETVPNRFSPKSPDKAHLNLHINSLELGDSAVYFCASSPNPTGNTEAFFGQGTRLTVV.

In this sample, this clonotype turned up many times. The chain carries TRBV30 and TRBJ2-7, with D possibly matching TRBD1 (6 bases). The CDR3 contains 13 residues. Germline CDR1 and CDR2: GTSNPN and SVGIG (reference sequence). Trimming removed 6 bases at V and 2 bases at J, with 14 bases between. The CDR3 sequence: CACEGEGAYEQYF. CDR3 DNA: TGTGCCTGTGAAGGTGAGGGGGCCTACGAGCAGTACTTC.

This clonotype was seen only a few times. The J gene is TRBJ2-1, the V gene TRBV9; 15 nucleotides line up with TRBD2. J was trimmed by 12 bases and V by 4 bases; bases with no gene match: 5. The V gene's germline CDR1 is SGDLS and CDR2 YYNGEE. This CDR3 is built from 14 residues. The CDR3 nucleotides read TGTGCCAGCAGCCCCGGACTAGCGGGAGGGGGGCAGTTCTTC. Translating gives CASSPGLAGGGQFF. Full variable domain (outside the CDR3, taken from reference TRBV9 and TRBJ2-1): DSGVTQTPKHLITATGQRVTLRCSPRSGDLSVYWYQQSLDQGLQFLIQYYNGEERAKGNILERFSAQQFPDLHSELNLSSLELGDSALYFCASSPGLAGGGQFFGPGTRLTVL.

The chain is built from TRBV12-3 or TRBV12-4 and TRBJ1-1; D ambiguous. Trimming removed 7 bases at V and 3 bases at J, with 12 bases between. The CDR3 has 13 residues. Here the CDR3 DNA reads TGTGCCAGCACTGTGAGACGGCACACTGAAGCTTTCTTT. Protein product: CASTVRRHTEAFF.

This clonotype appeared many times. This rearrangement joins TRBV7-8 to TRBJ2-7; D is uncertain. V gave up 2 bases and J gave up 3 bases, with 8 bases separating them. The CDR3 sequence is 13 residues long. CDR1 is SGHVS and CDR2 is FQNEAQ in the germline V gene. The CDR3 loop reads CASSLNGDYEQYF. For the CDR3, the DNA is TGTGCCAGCAGCTTAAACGGAGACTACGAGCAGTACTTC.

A few counts support this clonotype. Here the CDR3 reads CASSRSRIPRSNQPQHF. CDR3 DNA sequence: TGCGCCAGCAGCCGCTCCCGGATCCCGAGGAGCAATCAGCCCCAGCATTTT. The rearrangement joins TRBV4-1 to TRBJ1-5; no clear D. The CDR3 sequence is 17 residues long. With 4 bases removed from V and 1 base from J, the gap between germline ends came to 17 bases. Germline V CDR1 and CDR2: MGHRA, YSYEKL.

This clonotype was recorded many times. The chain links TRBV7-2 to TRBJ2-1; TRBD2 aligns across 8 bases. V was pared by 7 bases and J by 7 bases, with 6 bases of the junction left unmatched. This CDR3 is 13 amino acids long. Germline V gene data show CDR1 as SGHTA and CDR2 as FQGNSA. The CDR3 sequence is CASTGLVGNEQFF. The CDR3, as DNA: TGTGCCAGCACGGGACTAGTCGGGAATGAGCAGTTCTTC.